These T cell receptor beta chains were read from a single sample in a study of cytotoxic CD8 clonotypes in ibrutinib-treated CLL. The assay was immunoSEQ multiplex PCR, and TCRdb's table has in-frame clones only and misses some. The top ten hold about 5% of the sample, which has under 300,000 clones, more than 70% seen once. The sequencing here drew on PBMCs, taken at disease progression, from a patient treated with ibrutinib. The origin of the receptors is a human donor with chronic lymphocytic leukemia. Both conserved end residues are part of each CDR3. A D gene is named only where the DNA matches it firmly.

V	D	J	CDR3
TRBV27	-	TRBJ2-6	CASGSPGANVLTF
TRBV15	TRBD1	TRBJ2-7	CATSRDQNRGFHEQYF
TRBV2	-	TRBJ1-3	CASSDFRQGISGNTIYF
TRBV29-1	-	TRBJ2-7	CSVTTGSEQYF
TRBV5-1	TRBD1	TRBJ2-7	CASSYRDRNYEQYF
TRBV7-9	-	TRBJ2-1	CASSRTTGWGVNEQFF
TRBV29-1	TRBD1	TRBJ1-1	CSGRTGSSTEAFF
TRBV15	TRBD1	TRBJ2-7	CATSSPFGQGGTYEQYF
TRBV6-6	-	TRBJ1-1	CASSYSRGLATEAFF
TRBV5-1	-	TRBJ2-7	CASSFSVGAYEQYF
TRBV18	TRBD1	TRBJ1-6	CASSADRVHNSPLHF
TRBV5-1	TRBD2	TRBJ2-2	CASSFASGGTGELFF
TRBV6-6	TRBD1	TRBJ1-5	CASRIQGDQPQHF
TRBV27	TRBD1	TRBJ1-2	CASSYSGGQGFWDGYTF
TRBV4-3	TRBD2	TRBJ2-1	CASSQVWGGSSDSYNEQFF
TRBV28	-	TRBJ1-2	CASSLGGWGYTF
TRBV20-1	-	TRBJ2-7	CSAIRQKQYF
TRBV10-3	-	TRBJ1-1	CAISESKGTNTEAFF
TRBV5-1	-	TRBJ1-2	CASSQVLGGYTF
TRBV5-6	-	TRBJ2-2	CASSLGNYGELFF
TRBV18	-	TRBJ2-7	CASSPLWRDTYEQYF
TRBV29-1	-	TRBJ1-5	CSVAAGRSNQPQHF
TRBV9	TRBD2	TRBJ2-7	CASSPAGALDYEQYF
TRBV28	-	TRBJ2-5	CASSPAGGLQETQYF
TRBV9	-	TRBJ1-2	CASSERVMGGYTF
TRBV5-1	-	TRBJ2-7	CASSFGRGLYEQYF
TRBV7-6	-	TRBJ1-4	CASSWQAATNEKLFF
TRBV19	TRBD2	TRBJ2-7	CASTSRTSGRYEQYF
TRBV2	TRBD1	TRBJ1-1	CASRRWDRIPEAFF
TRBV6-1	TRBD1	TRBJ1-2	CASILDRGIYGYTF
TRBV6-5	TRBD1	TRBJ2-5	CASRTGMETQYF
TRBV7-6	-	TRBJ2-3	CASSLAAGRTDTQYF
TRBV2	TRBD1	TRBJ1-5	CASSVWTGGGQPQHF
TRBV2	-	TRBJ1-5	CASSELRGSQPQHF
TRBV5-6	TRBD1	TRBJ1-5	CASSSGTGGWQPQHF
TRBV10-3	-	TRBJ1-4	CAISDVGTTNEKLFF
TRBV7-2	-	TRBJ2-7	CASSLEGMGTYEQYF
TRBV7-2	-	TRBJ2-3	CASSSGRLDTQYF
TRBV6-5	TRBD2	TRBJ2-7	CASMRGGEYEQYF
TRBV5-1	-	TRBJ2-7	CASSLYQGGHEQYF
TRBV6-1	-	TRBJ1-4	CASREDGEKLFF
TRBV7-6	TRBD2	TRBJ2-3	CASSSDVPGLAGGDTQYF
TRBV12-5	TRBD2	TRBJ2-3	CASGLGSGRGTDTQYF
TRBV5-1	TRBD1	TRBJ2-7	CASSRDRGSIYEQYF
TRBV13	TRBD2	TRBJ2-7	CASSFGTSGTITPSSYEQYF
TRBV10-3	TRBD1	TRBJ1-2	CAIRGTVANYGYTF
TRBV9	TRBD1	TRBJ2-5	CASSVVGGEGETQYF
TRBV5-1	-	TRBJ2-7	CASSLVDSGEQYF
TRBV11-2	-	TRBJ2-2	CASSLTDTGELFF
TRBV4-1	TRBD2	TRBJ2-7	CASSQVLGGGDEQYF
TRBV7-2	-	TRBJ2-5	CASSLLWRVRDIQETQYF
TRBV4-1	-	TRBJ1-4	CASSLLSATNEKLFF
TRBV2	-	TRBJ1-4	CASSELAEGLELFF
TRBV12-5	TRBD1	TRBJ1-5	CASGLVLGTGVLSNQPQHF
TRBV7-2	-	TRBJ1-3	CASSLAPADSGNTIYF